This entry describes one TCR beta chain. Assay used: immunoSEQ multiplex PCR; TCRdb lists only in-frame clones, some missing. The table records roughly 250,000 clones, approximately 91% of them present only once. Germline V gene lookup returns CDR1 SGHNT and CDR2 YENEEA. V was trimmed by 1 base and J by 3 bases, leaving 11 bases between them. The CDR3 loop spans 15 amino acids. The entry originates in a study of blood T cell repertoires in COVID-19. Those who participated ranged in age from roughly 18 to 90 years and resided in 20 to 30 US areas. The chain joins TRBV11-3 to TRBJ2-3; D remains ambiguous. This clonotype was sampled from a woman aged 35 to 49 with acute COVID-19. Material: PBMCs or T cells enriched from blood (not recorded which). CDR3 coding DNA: TGTGCCAGCAGCTTAGTATCCCCAACAACAGATACGCAGTATTTT. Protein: CASSLVSPTTDTQYF.